Shown below are 18 T cell receptor beta chains from a single sample sequenced in a study of T cells in Graves' hyperthyroidism and ophthalmopathy. Researchers took RNA transcripts and amplified the TCR beta CDR3 regions from them. The HTBI primer set was used in a first-round RT-PCR of the TCR CDR3. MiXCR was run by TCRdb on the multiplex PCR reads, yielding one entry per CDR3 protein. This sample has 300,000 or so distinct CDR3 sequences; about 18% occur once, and the top ten carry under 55%. Material for sequencing was blood. The receptors were sampled from a woman aged 50 to 60 with Graves' hyperthyroidism.

The chain recombines TRBV27 with TRBJ2-3; D not certain. The CDR3 covers 12 residues. V lost 5 bases to trimming and J lost 7 bases, with 10 bases between them. Germline CDR1 is MNHEY and CDR2 is SMNVEV (reference sequence). In nucleotides, the CDR3 is TGTGCCAGCAGTCCCCTCGGGTATACGCAGTATTTT. This translates into CASSPLGYTQYF.

This clonotype was seen more than once but under ten times. The chain couples TRBV20-1 to TRBJ2-1, with unresolved D. V was clipped by 2 bases and J by 4 bases, with 0 bases between them. CDR3 size: 10 residues. Germline CDR1 DFQATT, CDR2 SNEGSKA (reference sequence). The CDR3 nucleotides read TGCAGTGCTAGATACAATGAGCAGTTCTTC. Residues: CSARYNEQFF.

This clonotype has more than one count but fewer than ten. The J gene is TRBJ2-3, the V gene TRBV12-5; 8 nucleotides align to TRBD2. CDR1 is LGHNT and CDR2 is FRNRAP in the germline V gene. There are 13 residues in the CDR3. Unmatched junction bases numbered 3, after V lost 6 bases and J lost 4 bases. Written as DNA, the CDR3 is TGTGCTAGTGGATTAGCGGGATCAGATACGCAGTATTTT. Encoded protein: CASGLAGSDTQYF.

This clonotype showed up just a few times. CDR3 nucleotides: TGCAGCGTTGGATTCTACGGGGAAAACTATGGCTACACCTTC. Encoded protein: CSVGFYGENYGYTF. The genes are TRBV29-1 and TRBJ1-2; D not resolved. The CDR3 runs to 14 residues. CDR1 and CDR2 (germline): SQVTM, ANQGSEA. Trimming removed 4 bases at V and 2 bases at J, with 14 bases between.

The chain couples TRBV6-1 to TRBJ1-4, with D unresolved. Germline CDR1 and CDR2: MNHNS and SASEGT. The CDR3 is 13 residues long. V was pared by 5 bases and J by 2 bases, with 6 bases between. CDR3 amino acids: CASSTVTNEKLFF. The DNA of the CDR3 is TGTGCCAGCAGTACAGTTACTAATGAAAAACTGTTTTTT.

This clonotype showed up just a few times. CDR3 in DNA: TGTGCCACCAGTGCCGGGACCAACAATGAGCAGTTCTTC. It yields the protein CATSAGTNNEQFF. The chain combines TRBV24-1 with TRBJ2-1; D might be TRBD1 or TRBD2, each matching 5 bases. V lost 5 bases, J lost 5 bases, and 9 bases lay in between. CDR1 and CDR2 (germline): KGHDR, SFDVKD. The CDR3 has 13 amino acids.

V gene TRBV18 combines with J gene TRBJ1-4; no clear D gene. Germline V CDR1 and CDR2: KGHSH, LQKENI. The CDR3 runs 14 residues. V lost 4 bases, J lost 6 bases, and 12 bases lay in between. The chain's CDR3 is CASSLTLTDEKLFF. CDR3 DNA: TGTGCCAGCTCACTCACACTAACAGATGAAAAACTGTTTTTT. The full variable domain, completed using reference TRBV18 and TRBJ1-4, is NAGVMQNPRHLVRRRGQEARLRCSPMKGHSHVYWYRQLPEEGLKFMVYLQKENIIDESGMPKERFSAEFPKEGPSILRIQQVVRGDSAAYFCASSLTLTDEKLFFGSGTQLSVL.

The table lists this clonotype with a few counts. V usage is TRBV7-9 and J usage is TRBJ2-7; 10 bases agree with TRBD1. The CDR3 runs 15 residues. CDR1 is SEHNR and CDR2 is FQNEAQ in the germline V gene (reference sequence). Germline trimming cut 5 bases from V and 2 bases from J; bases unmatched to any gene: 6. Here the CDR3 reads CASSPRDRGPYEQYF. CDR3 DNA sequence: TGTGCCAGCAGCCCTCGGGACAGGGGCCCCTACGAGCAGTACTTC. Filled out from reference TRBV7-9 and TRBJ2-7, the complete variable domain reads DTGVSQNPRHKITKRGQNVTFRCDPISEHNRLYWYRQTLGQGPEFLTYFQNEAQLEKSRLLSDRFSAERPKGSFSTLEIQRTEQGDSAMYLCASSPRDRGPYEQYFGPGTRLTVT.

This clonotype was picked up a small number of times. The V call is TRBV5-1, the J call TRBJ2-2, with 14 bases lining up with TRBD2. The CDR3 sequence is 18 residues long. Trimming took 1 base from V and 0 from J; bases not matched to a gene: 2. CDR1 and CDR2 (germline): SGHRS, YFSETQ. The CDR3: CASSLRLAGGPNTGELFF. As DNA, the CDR3 is TGCGCCAGCAGCTTGAGACTAGCGGGGGGGCCGAACACCGGGGAGCTGTTTTTT.

CDR3 region: CASSVGGVDTQYF. DNA of the CDR3: TGTGCCAGCAGCGTTGGGGGGGTAGATACGCAGTATTTT. The rearrangement uses TRBV7-8 and TRBJ2-3, with 7 bases identical to TRBD2. The CDR3 extends over 13 amino acids. Unmatched junction bases numbered 4, after V lost 5 bases and J lost 5 bases. Looked up from germline, CDR1 is SGHVS and CDR2 is FQNEAQ. The full variable domain, rest sourced from reference TRBV7-8 and TRBJ2-3, is GAGVSQSPRYKVAKRGQDVALRCDPISGHVSLFWYQQALGQGPEFLTYFQNEAQLDKSGLPSDRFFAERPEGSVSTLKIQRTQQEDSAVYLCASSVGGVDTQYFGPGTRLTVL.

This clonotype was detected many times. The genes are TRBV7-6 and TRBJ1-2; D call uncertain. Deletions cut 4 bases from V and 6 bases from J, with 15 bases between. This CDR3 has 14 amino acids. Germline V gene data show CDR1 as SGHVS and CDR2 as FNYEAQ. The CDR3 DNA follows: TGTGCCAGCAGCTCCCGACCGTCCTCCGATGGCTACACCTTC. The encoded protein is CASSSRPSSDGYTF. Together with reference TRBV7-6 and TRBJ1-2, the CDR3 gives the full variable domain: GAGVSQSPRYKVTKRGQDVALRCDPISGHVSLYWYRQALGQGPEFLTYFNYEAQQDKSGLPNDRFSAERPEGSISTLTIQRTEQRDSAMYRCASSSRPSSDGYTFGSGTRLTVV.

This clonotype was recorded many times. The rearrangement uses TRBV28 and TRBJ2-1; D may be TRBD2 (6 bases). The CDR3 spans 15 residues. Per germline, CDR1 MDHEN and CDR2 SYDVKM. V lost 3 bases and J lost 7, with 16 bases in between. This CDR3 is CASSFYGGSINEQFF. The DNA of the CDR3 is TGTGCCAGCAGTTTTTACGGGGGTAGCATTAATGAGCAGTTCTTC.

The V call is TRBV20-1, the J call TRBJ2-5; D remains unclear. The V end was cut by 6 bases, the J end by 2 bases, with 13 bases between. The CDR3 is 13 residues long. CDR1 and CDR2 (germline): DFQATT, SNEGSKA (reference sequence). CDR3 sequence (DNA): TGCAGTGCCAAGTATGGGTTTCAAGAGACCCAGTACTTC. Encoded protein: CSAKYGFQETQYF.

This clonotype was recorded at least ten times. The gene calls are TRBV12-3 or TRBV12-4 and TRBJ1-3, with D unresolved. Trimming took off 2 bases at V and 7 bases at J, with 9 bases between the two ends. This CDR3 contains 13 residues. CDR3 bases: TGTGCCAGCAGTTTATCCCATGGGAACACCATATATTTT. Protein: CASSLSHGNTIYF.

This clonotype has a handful of counts. The chain joins TRBV28 to TRBJ1-1; D not certain. Trimming cost V 6 bases and J 4 bases, with 9 bases left between them. The CDR3 is made up of 12 amino acids. Per germline, CDR1 MDHEN and CDR2 SYDVKM. The CDR3: CASRSSTTEAFF. CDR3 sequence (DNA): TGTGCCAGCAGATCTTCCACCACTGAAGCTTTCTTT.

This clonotype was detected ten times or more. The chain couples TRBV30 to TRBJ1-1; D uncertain. V was trimmed by 2 bases and J by 1 base, leaving 14 bases between them. The CDR3 is 15 amino acids. The V gene's germline CDR1 is GTSNPN and CDR2 SVGIG (reference sequence). CDR3 region: CAWSMDGRANTEAFF. CDR3 nucleotide sequence: TGTGCCTGGAGTATGGACGGACGGGCGAACACTGAAGCTTTCTTT. Complete variable domain (other parts from reference TRBV30 and TRBJ1-1): SQTIHQWPATLVQPVGSPLSLECTVEGTSNPNLYWYRQAAGRGLQLLFYSVGIGQISSEVPQNLSASRPQDRQFILSSKKLLLSDSGFYLCAWSMDGRANTEAFFGQGTRLTVV.

Ten or more counts support this clonotype. V gene TRBV5-1 combines with J gene TRBJ1-2; a weak D match, TRBD1 (6 bases). The germline V gene encodes CDR1 SGHRS and CDR2 YFSETQ. This CDR3 has 17 residues. V was shortened by 0 bases and J by 1 base, with 16 bases between the two germline ends. CDR3 in amino acids: CASSLVPQGRGNYGYTF. The CDR3 nucleotides are TGCGCCAGCAGCTTGGTCCCACAGGGAAGGGGTAACTATGGCTACACCTTC.

This clonotype occurred a few times. The genes are TRBV12-3 or TRBV12-4 and TRBJ1-5, with 7 nucleotides matching TRBD1. CDR3 size: 15 residues. Trimming at V came to 7 bases and at J to 1 base, leaving 7 bases not matched to a gene. The CDR3: CASTSEGASNQPQHF. The CDR3 DNA is TGTGCCAGCACCTCGGAGGGGGCAAGCAATCAGCCCCAGCATTTT.